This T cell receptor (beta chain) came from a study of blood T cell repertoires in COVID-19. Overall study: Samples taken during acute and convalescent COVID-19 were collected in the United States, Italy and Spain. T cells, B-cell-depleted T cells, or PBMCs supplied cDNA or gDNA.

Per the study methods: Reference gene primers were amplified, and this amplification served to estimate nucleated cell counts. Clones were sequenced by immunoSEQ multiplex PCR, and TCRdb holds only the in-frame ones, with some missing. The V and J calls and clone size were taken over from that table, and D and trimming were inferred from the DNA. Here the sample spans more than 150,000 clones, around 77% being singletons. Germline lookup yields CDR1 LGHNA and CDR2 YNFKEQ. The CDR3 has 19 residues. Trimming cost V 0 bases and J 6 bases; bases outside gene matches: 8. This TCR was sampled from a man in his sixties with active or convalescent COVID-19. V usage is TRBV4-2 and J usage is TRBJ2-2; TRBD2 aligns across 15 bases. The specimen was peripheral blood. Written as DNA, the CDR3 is TGTGCCAGCAGCCAAGAAGCTGGACTAGCGGGAGGGGTGGCCGGGGAGCTGTTTTTT. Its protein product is CASSQEAGLAGGVAGELFF.